A single sample is the source of the 9 T cell receptor beta chains below, sequenced in a study of shared clonotypes between healthy human individuals. Sequenced by immunoSEQ multiplex PCR; TCRdb stores in-frame clones only, minus some. The sample has approximately 2,300,000 clones, less than 95% seen once. The material sequenced was naive CD4+ T cells from PBMCs. The subset is: CD45RA+ positively selected. The receptors were gathered from a man in his late teens or twenties in good health. Some clones in this sample may be carry-over from other donors' samples.

The J gene is TRBJ1-5, the V gene TRBV19; 8 bases fit TRBD1. Germline CDR1 is LNHDA and CDR2 is SQIVND (reference sequence). The J segment lost 1 base and the V segment lost 3 bases, leaving 8 bases of the junction unmatched. The CDR3 is 17 amino acids. The CDR3: CASSMRQGLLSNQPQHF. CDR3 coding DNA: TGTGCCAGTAGTATGAGACAGGGGCTACTCAGCAATCAGCCCCAGCATTTT.

The chain links TRBV20-1 to TRBJ2-5, with D perhaps matching TRBD1 or TRBD2 (6 bases each). Trimming stripped 7 bases from V and 8 bases from J, with 11 bases between. There are 10 residues in the CDR3. Germline assignment: CDR1 DFQATT and CDR2 SNEGSKA (reference sequence). The CDR3 protein is CSVKGGTQYF. The CDR3 DNA is TGCAGTGTTAAGGGGGGTACCCAGTACTTC.

The rearrangement links TRBV29-1 to TRBJ2-4; TRBD1 matches at 7 bases. Germline V gene data show CDR1 as SQVTM and CDR2 as ANQGSEA. Unmatched junction bases numbered 16, after V lost 5 bases and J lost 12 bases. The CDR3 runs to 14 residues. The CDR3 bases are TGCAGCGTTTTCGGCCCGACAGGGAGAGGGGGTCAGTACTTC. Its translation: CSVFGPTGRGGQYF.

This clone has only a few counts. The chain uses TRBV5-4 and TRBJ1-1, with 10 nucleotides matching TRBD1. The germline CDR1 and CDR2 sequences are SGHNT and YYREEE (reference sequence). Germline trimming cut 4 bases from V and 6 bases from J; bases unmatched to any gene: 6. The CDR3 extends over 14 amino acids. The DNA of the CDR3 is TGTGCCAGCAGCGCGACAGGGGGCTTGGCTGAAGCTTTCTTT. Protein: CASSATGGLAEAFF.

CDR3 residues: CASSPGAPVPLGYTF. The CDR3 DNA reads as TGTGCCAGCAGTCCGGGGGCGCCGGTCCCCCTTGGCTACACCTTC. The chain combines TRBV27 with TRBJ1-2; D might be TRBD1 (6 bases). CDR1 and CDR2 from the germline V gene are MNHEY and SMNVEV (reference sequence). V shed 5 bases and J shed 7 bases, with 20 bases lying between them. The CDR3 runs 15 residues.

This clone showed up just once. The rearrangement links TRBV18 to TRBJ2-7; 12 nucleotides match TRBD2. The J segment lost 6 bases and the V segment lost 6 bases, leaving 9 bases of the junction unmatched. This CDR3 region has 15 residues. Germline V gene sequence: CDR1 KGHSH, CDR2 LQKENI. The CDR3 reads CASSPLAGGPVEQYF. DNA for the CDR3: TGTGCCAGCTCCCCCCTAGCGGGAGGGCCCGTCGAGCAGTACTTC.

The rearrangement links TRBV2 to TRBJ2-3; D possibly corresponds to TRBD2 (5 bases). The V end was cut by 2 bases, the J end by 7 bases, with 22 bases between. The V gene's germline CDR1 is SNHLY and CDR2 FYNNEI. This CDR3 has 17 residues. The CDR3 DNA is TGTGCCAGCAGTGAACGTAGTGCTGATGGTGGGAGTAATACGCAGTATTTT. Translated, it gives CASSERSADGGSNTQYF.

CDR3 sequence (DNA): TGTGCCAGCAGTTACCAATCCCTGAACACTGAAGCTTTCTTT. Its protein product is CASSYQSLNTEAFF. The rearrangement joins TRBV6-5 to TRBJ1-1; D unresolved. Germline values: CDR1 MNHEY, CDR2 SVGAGI. The CDR3 has 14 amino acids. V lost 2 bases to trimming and J lost 0 bases, with 7 bases between them.

V and J are TRBV15 and TRBJ1-1, with 7 bases aligning to TRBD1. This CDR3 is 14 amino acids long. The trim removed 4 bases at V and 4 bases at J, leaving 6 bases unmatched. Germline values: CDR1 LNHNV, CDR2 YYDKDF (reference sequence). CDR3 sequence (DNA): TGTGCCACCAGCACCTTGGGACAGTTCACTGAAGCTTTCTTT. It yields the protein CATSTLGQFTEAFF.